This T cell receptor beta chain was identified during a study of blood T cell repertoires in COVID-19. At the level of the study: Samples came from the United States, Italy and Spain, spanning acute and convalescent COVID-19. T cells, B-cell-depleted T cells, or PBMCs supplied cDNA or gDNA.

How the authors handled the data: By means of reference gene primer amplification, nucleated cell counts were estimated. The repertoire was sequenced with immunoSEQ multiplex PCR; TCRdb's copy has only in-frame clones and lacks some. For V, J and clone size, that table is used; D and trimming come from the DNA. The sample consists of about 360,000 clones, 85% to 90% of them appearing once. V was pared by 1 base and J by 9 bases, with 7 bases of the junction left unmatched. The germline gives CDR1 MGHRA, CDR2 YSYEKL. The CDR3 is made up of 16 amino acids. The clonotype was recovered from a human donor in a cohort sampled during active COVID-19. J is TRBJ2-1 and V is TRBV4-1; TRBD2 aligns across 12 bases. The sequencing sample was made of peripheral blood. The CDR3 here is CASSQVLAGGLSEQFF. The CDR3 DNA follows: TGCGCCAGCAGCCAAGTGCTAGCGGGGGGGTTGAGTGAGCAGTTCTTC.